The clone carrying this T cell receptor beta chain was counted only a few times. TCRdb used MiXCR to reprocess the RACE reads, holding one entry per CDR3 protein. The table has 300,000 to 450,000 distinct CDR3 sequences, roughly 4.6% seen once. The data stem from a study of human T cells and chemical hapten exposure. Time point described: pre-sensitization, week 0. Treatment noted: therapeutic diphenylcyclopropenone sensitization with weekly scalp DPC. CDR1 is LGHNA and CDR2 is YSLEER in the germline V gene. The CDR3 is made up of 14 amino acids. Trimming cost V 2 bases and J 10 bases; bases outside gene matches: 8.

The specimen comprised whole blood, sampled in connection with sensitization to the hapten diphenylcyclopropenone (DPC). The TCR was taken from a woman aged 50 to 65 with alopecia areata. Some clones in this sample may be carry-over from other donors' samples. The chain couples TRBV4-3 to TRBJ2-1, with 7 positions matching TRBD2. CDR3 residues: CASSQFNLAEEQFF. CDR3 nucleotides: TGCGCCAGCAGCCAATTTAATCTAGCGGAAGAGCAGTTCTTC.